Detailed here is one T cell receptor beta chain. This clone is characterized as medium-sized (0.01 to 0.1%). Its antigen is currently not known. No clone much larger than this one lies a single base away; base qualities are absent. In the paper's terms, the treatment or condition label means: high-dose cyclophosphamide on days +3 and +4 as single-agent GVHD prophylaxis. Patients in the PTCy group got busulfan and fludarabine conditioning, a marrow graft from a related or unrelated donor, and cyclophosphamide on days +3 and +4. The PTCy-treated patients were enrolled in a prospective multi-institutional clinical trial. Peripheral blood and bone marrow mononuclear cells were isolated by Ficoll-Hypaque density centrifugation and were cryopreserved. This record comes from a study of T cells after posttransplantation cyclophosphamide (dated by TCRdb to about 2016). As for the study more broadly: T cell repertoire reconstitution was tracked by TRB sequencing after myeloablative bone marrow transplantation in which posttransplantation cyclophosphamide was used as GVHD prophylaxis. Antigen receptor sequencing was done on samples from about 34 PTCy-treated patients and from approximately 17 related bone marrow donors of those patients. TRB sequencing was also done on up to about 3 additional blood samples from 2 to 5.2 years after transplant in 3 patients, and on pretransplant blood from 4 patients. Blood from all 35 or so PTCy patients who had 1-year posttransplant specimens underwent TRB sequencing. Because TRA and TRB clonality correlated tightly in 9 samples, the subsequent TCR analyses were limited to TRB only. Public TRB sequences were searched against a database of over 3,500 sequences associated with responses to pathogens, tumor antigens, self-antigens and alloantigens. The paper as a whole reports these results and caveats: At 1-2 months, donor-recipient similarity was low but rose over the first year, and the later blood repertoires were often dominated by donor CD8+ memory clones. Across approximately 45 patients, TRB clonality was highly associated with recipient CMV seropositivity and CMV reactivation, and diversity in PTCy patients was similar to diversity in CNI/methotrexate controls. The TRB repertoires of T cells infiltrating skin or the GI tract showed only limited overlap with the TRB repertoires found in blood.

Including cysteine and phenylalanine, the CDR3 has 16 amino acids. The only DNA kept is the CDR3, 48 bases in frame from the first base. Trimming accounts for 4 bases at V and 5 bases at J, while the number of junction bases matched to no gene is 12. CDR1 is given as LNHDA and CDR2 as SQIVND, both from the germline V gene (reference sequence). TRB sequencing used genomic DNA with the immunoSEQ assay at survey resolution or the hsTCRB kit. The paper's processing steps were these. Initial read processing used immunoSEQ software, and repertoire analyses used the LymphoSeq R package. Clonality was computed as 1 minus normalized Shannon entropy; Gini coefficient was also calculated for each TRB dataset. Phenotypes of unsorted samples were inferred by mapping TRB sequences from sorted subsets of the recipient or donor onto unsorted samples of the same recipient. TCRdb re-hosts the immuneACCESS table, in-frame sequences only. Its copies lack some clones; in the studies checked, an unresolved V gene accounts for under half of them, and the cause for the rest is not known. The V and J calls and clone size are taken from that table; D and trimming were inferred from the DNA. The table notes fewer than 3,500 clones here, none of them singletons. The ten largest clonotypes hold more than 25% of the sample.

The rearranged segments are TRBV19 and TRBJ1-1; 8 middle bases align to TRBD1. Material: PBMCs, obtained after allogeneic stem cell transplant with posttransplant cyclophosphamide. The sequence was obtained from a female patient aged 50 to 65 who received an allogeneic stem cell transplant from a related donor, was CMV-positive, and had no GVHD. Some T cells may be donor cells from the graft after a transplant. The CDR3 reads CASSTVQGGVVTEAFF. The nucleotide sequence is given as TGTGCCAGTAGTACCGTACAGGGGGGGGTCGTGACTGAAGCTTTCTTT.